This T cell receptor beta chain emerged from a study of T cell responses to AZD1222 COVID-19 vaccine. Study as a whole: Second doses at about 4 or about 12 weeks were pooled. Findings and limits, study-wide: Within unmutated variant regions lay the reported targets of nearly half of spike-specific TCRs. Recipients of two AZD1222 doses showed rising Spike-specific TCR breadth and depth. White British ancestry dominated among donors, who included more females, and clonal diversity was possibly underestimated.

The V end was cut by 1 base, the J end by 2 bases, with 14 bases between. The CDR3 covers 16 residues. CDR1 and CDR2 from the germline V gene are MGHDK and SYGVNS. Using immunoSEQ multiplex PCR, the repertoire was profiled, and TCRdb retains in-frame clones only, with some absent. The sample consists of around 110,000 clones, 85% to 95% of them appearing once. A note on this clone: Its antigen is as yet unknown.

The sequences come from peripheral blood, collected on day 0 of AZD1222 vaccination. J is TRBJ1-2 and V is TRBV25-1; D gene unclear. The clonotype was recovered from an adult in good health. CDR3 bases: TGTGCCAGCAGTGAATTAGGTGGTGGATGGAACTATGGCTACACCTTC. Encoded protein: CASSELGGGWNYGYTF.